These T cell receptor beta chains were read from a single sample in a study of cytomegalovirus exposure and HLA in healthy donors. The table came from immunoSEQ multiplex PCR; TCRdb's copy has only in-frame clones and leaves some out. The top ten hold over 3% of the sample, which has about 140,000 clones, roughly 83% seen once. Source material: PBMCs. The source is a female donor in good health and CMV-seronegative. CDR3s include the opening cysteine and the closing phenylalanine or tryptophan. The D gene is left open where the match is weak. Only part of the rows carry a size: once, few, many, or a class if the clone is expanded.

V	J	D	size	CDR3	DNA
TRBV18	TRBJ2-5	TRBD1	-	CASSLDRVQETQYF	TGTGCCAGCTCCCTGGACAGGGTCCAAGAGACCCAGTACTTC
TRBV27	TRBJ1-2	-	-	CASSLSGGGYGYTF	TGTGCCAGCAGTTTATCAGGGGGGGGCTATGGCTACACCTTC
TRBV21-1	TRBJ1-2	-	-	CASSKGDRAYGYTF	TGTGCCAGCAGCAAAGGGGACAGGGCCTATGGCTACACCTTC
TRBV30	TRBJ1-2	-	-	CAWTHSYNYGYTF	TGTGCCTGGACCCACAGCTACAACTATGGCTACACCTTC
TRBV6-1	TRBJ2-7	-	few	CASRRNYEQYF	TGTGCCAGCAGGCGAAACTACGAGCAGTACTTC
TRBV30	TRBJ1-2	TRBD1	-	CAWSIQGAIHGYTF	TGTGCCTGGAGCATACAGGGGGCTATACATGGCTACACCTTC
TRBV13	TRBJ2-1	TRBD2	-	CASSPGLAGGRDEQFF	TGTGCCAGCAGCCCGGGACTAGCGGGGGGGCGCGATGAGCAGTTCTTC
TRBV14	TRBJ1-2	-	-	CASSRNRDVGGYTF	TGTGCCAGCAGCCGGAACAGGGATGTGGGTGGCTACACCTTC
TRBV30	TRBJ1-4	-	-	CAWNGTAANEKLFF	TGTGCCTGGAATGGGACTGCAGCTAATGAAAAACTGTTTTTT
TRBV2	TRBJ2-7	-	-	CASSEQGPGEQYF	TGTGCCAGCAGTGAACAGGGTCCAGGCGAGCAGTACTTC
TRBV29-1	TRBJ2-3	-	-	CSVEVLADTQYF	TGCAGCGTTGAAGTACTCGCAGATACGCAGTATTTT
TRBV4-3	TRBJ1-2	TRBD1	-	CASSQAPTGEVNGYTF	TGCGCCAGCAGCCAAGCCCCGACAGGGGAGGTCAATGGCTACACCTTC
TRBV19	TRBJ2-7	-	-	CASSIGRGPVGMQYF	TGTGCCAGTAGTATAGGGCGGGGTCCCGTGGGGATGCAGTACTTC